The T cell receptor (beta chain) under discussion was sequenced for a study of shared clonotypes between healthy human individuals. J lost 6 bases, V lost 9 bases, and 12 bases had no gene match. The germline V gene encodes CDR1 SNHLY and CDR2 FYNNEI. The CDR3 is made up of 14 amino acids. The method was immunoSEQ multiplex PCR; TCRdb's version includes in-frame clones alone and lacks a portion of them. There are some 2,000,000 clones in the sample; roughly 95% occur only once, and about 0.13% lies in the top ten. For this clone: What it binds is not known.

Whole-study results and caveats: The study drew on few donors, limiting represented genetic and exposure-history diversity. Estimated richness was generally greater in naive than memory subsets.

V and J are TRBV2 and TRBJ2-7, with 9 nucleotides matching TRBD1. This TCR derives from a man in his late teens or twenties in good health. The sample taken for sequencing was naive CD4+ T cells sorted from blood. The subset: CD45RA+ positively selected. This chain's CDR3 is CARKWSGQGSEQYF. CDR3 sequence (DNA): TGTGCCAGGAAATGGTCGGGACAGGGTTCCGAGCAGTACTTC.